The 5 T cell receptor beta chains in this list originate from one sample, sequenced in a study of T-cell memory formation after mild COVID-19. TCRdb redid the calling of the 5' RACE reads with MiXCR, one entry per CDR3 protein. The table records about 190,000 distinct CDR3 sequences, over 9.5% of them present only once. The source material was PBMCs or a T cell subset sorted from them (not recorded which). Receptor source: a young man who had mild COVID-19 (a few samples of this study predate the infection). Cell type and time point are not known.

The table lists this clonotype with a few counts. The chain carries TRBV7-9 and TRBJ2-5; TRBD1 might be the D (5 bases). V lost 3 bases to trimming and J lost 0 bases, with 8 bases between them. Germline V gene lookup returns CDR1 SEHNR and CDR2 FQNEAQ (reference sequence). The CDR3 contains 14 residues. The CDR3 region is CASSLDTNQETQYF. DNA of the CDR3: TGTGCCAGCAGCTTGGACACCAACCAAGAGACCCAGTACTTC.

This sequence joins TRBV15 and TRBJ1-6, with D maybe TRBD1 (5 bases). This CDR3 contains 15 residues. CDR1 and CDR2 (germline): LNHNV, YYDKDF (reference sequence). V lost 1 base, J lost 10 bases, and 14 bases lay in between. CDR3 coding DNA: TGTGCCACCAGCAGAGTGCGGGGGGTGGGATCACCCCTCCACTTT. Amino acids: CATSRVRGVGSPLHF.

This clonotype was counted a few times. The chain is built from TRBV6-6 and TRBJ1-1; D remains unclear. The CDR3 has 12 residues. Germline CDR1 MNHNY, CDR2 SVGAGI (reference sequence). V lost 6 bases and J lost 1, with 6 bases in between. CDR3 DNA: TGTGCCAGCAGGGCAGGGAACACTGAAGCTTTCTTT. Translation gives CASRAGNTEAFF.

This clonotype was observed a few times. V is TRBV5-5 and J is TRBJ2-7; 9 bases are a match to TRBD1. The V segment lost 1 base and the J segment 4 bases; nucleotides outside the gene matches: 3. This CDR3 contains 14 residues. From germline, CDR1 is SGHKS and CDR2 YYEKEE (reference sequence). CDR3 sequence: CASSLPGQGYEQYV. DNA of the CDR3: TGTGCCAGCAGCTTGCCCGGACAGGGGTACGAGCAGTACGTC.

This clonotype was found many times. The chain is built from TRBV7-9 and TRBJ2-3; possibly TRBD1 or TRBD2 for D (5 bases each). This CDR3 region has 15 residues. V lost 5 bases and J 5 bases, leaving 17 bases between the germline ends. Germline V CDR1 and CDR2: SEHNR, FQNEAQ (reference sequence). The chain's CDR3 is CASSPYGAYVDTQYF. The CDR3 DNA reads TGTGCCAGCAGCCCGTACGGGGCCTACGTAGATACGCAGTATTTT.